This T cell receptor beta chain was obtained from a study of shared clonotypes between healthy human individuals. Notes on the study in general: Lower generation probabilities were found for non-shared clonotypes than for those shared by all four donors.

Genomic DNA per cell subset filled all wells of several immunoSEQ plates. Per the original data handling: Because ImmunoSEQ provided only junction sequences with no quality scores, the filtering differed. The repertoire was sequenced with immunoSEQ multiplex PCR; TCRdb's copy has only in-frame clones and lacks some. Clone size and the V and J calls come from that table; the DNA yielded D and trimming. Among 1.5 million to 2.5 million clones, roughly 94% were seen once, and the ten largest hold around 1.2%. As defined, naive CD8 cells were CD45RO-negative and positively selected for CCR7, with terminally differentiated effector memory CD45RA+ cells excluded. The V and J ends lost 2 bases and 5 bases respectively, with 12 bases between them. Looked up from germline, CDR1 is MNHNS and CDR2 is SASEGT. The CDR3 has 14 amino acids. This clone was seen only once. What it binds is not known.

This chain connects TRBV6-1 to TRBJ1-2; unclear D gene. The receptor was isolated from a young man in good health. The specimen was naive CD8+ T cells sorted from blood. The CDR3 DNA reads TGTGCCAGCAGTGAACTCGGCGGGTTATATGGCTACACCTTC. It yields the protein CASSELGGLYGYTF.